The clone carrying this TCR beta chain showed up just once. The junction had 8 bases not matched to a gene; V was cut back by 4 bases and J by 1 base. The CDR3 runs 18 residues. Germline-derived CDR1 and CDR2 are SGHRS and YFSETQ. This specimen comes from a study of blood T cell repertoires in COVID-19. Assay: immunoSEQ multiplex PCR; the TCRdb copy retains only in-frame clones and omits some. The sample records about 250,000 clones, roughly 86% being singletons. Sequencing used PBMCs or T cells enriched from blood (not recorded which). The genes are TRBV5-1 and TRBJ2-2, with TRBD1 matching over 12 bases. The receptor was isolated from a woman aged 45-65 years who had recovered from COVID-19. Here the CDR3 reads CASSRPGQGAVNTGELFF. In DNA, the CDR3 is TGCGCCAGCAGCCGACCGGGACAGGGGGCCGTGAACACCGGGGAGCTGTTTTTT.